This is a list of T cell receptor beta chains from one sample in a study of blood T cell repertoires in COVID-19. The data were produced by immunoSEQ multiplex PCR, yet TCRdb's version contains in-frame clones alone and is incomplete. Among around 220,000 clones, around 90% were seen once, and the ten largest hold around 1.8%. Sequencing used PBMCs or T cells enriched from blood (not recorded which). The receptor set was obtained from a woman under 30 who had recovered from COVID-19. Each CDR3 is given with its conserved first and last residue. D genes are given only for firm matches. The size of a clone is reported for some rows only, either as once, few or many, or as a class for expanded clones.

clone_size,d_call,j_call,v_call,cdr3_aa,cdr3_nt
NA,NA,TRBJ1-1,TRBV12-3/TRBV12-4,CASRNSDSEAFF,TGTGCCAGCAGGAACTCGGACAGCGAAGCTTTCTTT
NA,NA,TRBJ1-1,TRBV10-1,CASRQGLNTEAFF,TGCGCCAGCAGGCAGGGCCTGAACACTGAAGCTTTCTTT
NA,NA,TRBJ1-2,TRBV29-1,CSARARHLNGYGYTF,TGCAGCGCTCGAGCGCGGCACCTCAACGGCTATGGCTACACCTTC
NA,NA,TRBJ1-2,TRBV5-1,CASSFGHDYGYTF,TGCGCCAGCAGCTTTGGACACGACTATGGCTACACCTTC
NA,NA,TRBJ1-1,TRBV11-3,CASSFRGTEAFF,TGTGCCAGCAGCTTTCGAGGGACTGAAGCTTTCTTT
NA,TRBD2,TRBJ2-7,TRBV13,CASSSLDFASGGEQYF,TGTGCCAGCAGCTCACTGGATTTTGCTAGCGGAGGGGAGCAGTACTTC
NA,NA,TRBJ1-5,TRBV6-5,CASRPGGNQPQHF,TGTGCCAGCAGACCAGGGGGCAATCAGCCCCAGCATTTT
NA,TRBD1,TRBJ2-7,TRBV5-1,CASSLVQGAYEQYF,TGCGCCAGCAGCTTGGTCCAGGGGGCCTACGAGCAGTACTTC
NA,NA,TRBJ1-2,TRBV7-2,CASSPAISTNYGYTF,TGTGCCAGCAGCCCCGCTATCTCCACTAACTATGGCTACACCTTC
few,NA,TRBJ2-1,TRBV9,CASSTMWGEREHNEQFF,TGTGCCAGCAGCACAATGTGGGGGGAAAGGGAACACAATGAGCAGTTCTTC
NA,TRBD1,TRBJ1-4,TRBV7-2,CASRSLDRGFEKLFF,TGTGCCAGCAGATCGCTGGACAGGGGGTTTGAAAAACTGTTTTTT
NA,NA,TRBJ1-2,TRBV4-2,CASSQGQPSVALNYGYTF,TGTGCCAGCAGCCAAGGACAGCCATCGGTGGCCCTTAACTATGGCTACACCTTC
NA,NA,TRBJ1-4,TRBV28,CAIQPPARGEKLFF,TGTGCCATCCAACCTCCGGCCCGCGGTGAAAAACTGTTTTTT
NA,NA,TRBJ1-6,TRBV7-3,CASSLGAGPIEALHF,TGTGCCAGCAGCTTAGGGGCAGGCCCTATAGAGGCCCTCCACTTT
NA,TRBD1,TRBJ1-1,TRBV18,CASSPPTGGMNTEAFF,TGTGCCAGCTCCCCACCGACAGGGGGCATGAACACTGAAGCTTTCTTT
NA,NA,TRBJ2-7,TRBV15,CATSRYTTASYEQYF,TGTGCCACCAGCAGATACACGACGGCTAGCTACGAGCAGTACTTC
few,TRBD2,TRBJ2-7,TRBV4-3,CASSQETGRGEQYF,TGCGCCAGCAGCCAAGAAACCGGGAGGGGGGAGCAGTACTTC
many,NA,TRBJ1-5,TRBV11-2,CASSLDREAQPQHF,TGTGCCAGCAGCTTAGACAGGGAAGCTCAGCCCCAGCATTTT
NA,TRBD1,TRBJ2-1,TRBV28,CASSSRRDRVGEQFF,TGTGCCAGCAGTTCCCGCCGGGACAGGGTAGGTGAGCAGTTCTTC
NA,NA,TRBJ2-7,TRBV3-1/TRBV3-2,CASSQGYVTGSYEQYF,TGTGCCAGCAGCCAAGGGTATGTAACGGGGAGCTACGAGCAGTACTTC